This section outlines one T cell receptor (beta chain) sequence together with its context. The clone's antigen remains unknown. The record has no base qualities; no much larger clone is one base away. This specimen belongs to a study of T cells in Graves' hyperthyroidism and ophthalmopathy (dated by TCRdb to between 2018 and 2021). Describing the broader study: To identify TCR V-J signatures that set the groups apart, the researchers used a discovery cohort of about a hundred patients, made up of roughly 45 with Graves' ophthalmopathy and 57 with stable Graves' hyperthyroidism. Prospective prediction of ophthalmopathy was tested in an independent validation cohort of approximately 19 hyperthyroidism patients and 17 patients who later progressed to ophthalmopathy. The 85 to 100 discovery patients were divided at random into training and test sets in a 7:3 ratio. In addition, the study compared T-cell repertoires in thyroid tissue and in blood from several Graves' hyperthyroidism patients. After blood sampling, hyperthyroidism patients were treated with methimazole at a starting dose of 30 mg daily, and ophthalmopathy patients were treated with high-dose intravenous methylprednisolone. TCR Vbeta CDR3 sequencing of roughly 140 peripheral blood samples (43 ophthalmopathy, 75 hyperthyroidism and approximately 17 progressor patients) is reported in the paper. On the study overall, not on this receptor specifically: Most expanded thyroid clonotypes (frequency above 0.001) were also detected in blood, a finding suggesting that blood repertoires may reflect thyroid immune responses. During validation, the model predicted progression to ophthalmopathy a median of about 6.5 months ahead of onset, with more than 55% sensitivity and roughly 75% specificity. No statistical method was used to set the sample size in advance, and investigators knew the group allocation. A 13 V-J signature model separated ophthalmopathy from stable hyperthyroidism, with 87.88% sensitivity and roughly 82% specificity in cross-validation and 80%/75% in testing.

Reading from cysteine to phenylalanine, the CDR3 counts 15 amino acids. Here the CDR3 DNA is all that survives: 45 bases in frame from base 1. The germline V gene encodes CDR1 SNHLY and CDR2 FYNNEI. Trimming accounts for 5 bases at V and 5 bases at J, while the number of junction bases matched to no gene is 9. The TCR beta CDR3 regions were amplified from RNA transcripts. A first-round RT-PCR of the TCR CDR3 used the HTBI primer set with the Qiagen OneStep RT-PCR kit. Libraries were constructed in a second round of multiplex PCR, after which size selection and purification were carried out. Libraries were sequenced paired-end with 100 bp reads on an Illumina HiSeq2000. Per the original workflow: Raw data were processed with SOAPnuke, discarding reads with adapters, uncalled bases, mean Phred below 15, or no exact constant-primer or identifier match. High-quality paired reads were merged with COPE v1.2.5, and unique nucleotide sequences were defined as clonotypes. MiTCR v1.1 was used to align the clonotypes against IMGT TRBV, TRBD and TRBJ reference segments. The analysis was restricted to V-J combinations with a frequency above 0.0001, which together covered 99.2% of the repertoires. A TCS score was defined as the ratio between F50 (clonal expansion) and ExV (chaos), using BLOSUM62-based TCRdist between CDR3 peptides within each V-J. Welch's t-statistics and random forest reduced approximately 520 V-J features to about 13, which were used in a naive Bayes classifier (R e1071). The raw public data were reprocessed by TCRdb itself: fastp quality trimming at Q25, MiXCR clonotype calling, in-frame beta chains only. Each entry is one CDR3 protein sequence, shown with its most common DNA and genes. TCRdb, not the original authors, processed these V and J calls. The table for this sample lists approximately 590,000 distinct CDR3 sequences; around 45% of them were counted only once. The ten largest make up 8.2% of the sample.

Stable Graves' hyperthyroidism was defined as no progression to ophthalmopathy during 18 months of follow-up. The hyperthyroidism patients were between 18 and 65 years old and newly diagnosed, with a disease duration of less than 2 months. Any patient with an uncontrolled infection, another autoimmune disease, pregnancy or lactation was excluded. Diagnoses relied on clinical symptoms, serum thyroxine and TRAb, thyroid ultrasound and orbital computed tomography. Trizol reagent was used to extract total RNA, and RNA quality was then checked on an Agilent 2100 Bioanalyzer. The clonotype was recovered from a woman under 30 with Graves' hyperthyroidism. Donor details come from another sample of the same person, matched by shared clones. Material: peripheral blood or thyroid tissue (not recorded which). The chain links TRBV2 with TRBJ2-5, with 9 bases aligning to TRBD2. The CDR3 is CASSTHGTSWETQYF. In nucleotide form, the sequence is TGTGCCAGCAGTACGCACGGGACTAGCTGGGAGACCCAGTACTTC. Beyond the CDR3, the reference TRBV2 and TRBJ2-5 genes provide the residues; the full variable domain reads: EPEVTQTPSHQVTQMGQEVILRCVPISNHLYFYWYRQILGQKVEFLVSFYNNEISEKSEIFDDQFSVERPDGSNFTLKIRSTKLEDSAMYFCASSTHGTSWETQYFGPGTRLLVL.